What follows are 19 T cell receptor beta chains derived from one specimen sequenced in a study of cytomegalovirus exposure and HLA in healthy donors. TCRdb keeps only in-frame clones here, not all; method: immunoSEQ multiplex PCR. The sample shows hundreds of thousands of clones, approximately 88% of them seen only once. Material: PBMCs. These receptors were collected from a woman aged 18-35 years in good health and CMV-seronegative.

The chain employs TRBV2 and TRBJ2-2; possible D gene TRBD1, 5 bases. Trimming cost V 7 bases and J 3 bases, with 12 bases left between them. This CDR3 is built from 14 residues. Germline CDR1 and CDR2: SNHLY and FYNNEI. The CDR3 is CASKMDTYTGELFF. The CDR3 nucleotides read TGTGCCAGCAAAATGGACACCTACACCGGGGAGCTGTTTTTT.

The genes are TRBV7-9 and TRBJ2-7, with 7 bases fitting TRBD1. This CDR3 spans 16 amino acids. The trim removed 1 base at V and 2 bases at J, leaving 8 bases unmatched. Germline CDR1 reads SEHNR; CDR2 reads FQNEAQ (reference sequence). CDR3 loop: CASSLGDRVDTYEQYF. The CDR3 nucleotides are TGTGCCAGCAGCTTAGGCGACAGGGTGGATACCTACGAGCAGTACTTC.

The chain recombines TRBV5-8 with TRBJ2-7; D is possibly TRBD1 (6 bases). CDR1 and CDR2 from the germline V gene are SGHTS and YDEGEE. This CDR3 contains 17 residues. V lost 1 base, J lost 0 bases, and 17 bases lay in between. This CDR3 is CASSLLGAGRDSYEQYF. The DNA for the CDR3 is TGTGCCAGCAGCTTGTTGGGGGCCGGACGGGACTCCTACGAGCAGTACTTC.

V and J are TRBV4-1 and TRBJ1-2, with D tentatively TRBD1 (5 bases). The V end lost 4 bases, the J end lost 14 bases, and 23 bases lay between the germline ends. Per germline, CDR1 MGHRA and CDR2 YSYEKL. The CDR3 spans 14 residues. The CDR3 DNA reads TGCGCCAGCAGCCCGGTCAAGGGACTGACCACGGTTACCTTC. Its protein product is CASSPVKGLTTVTF.

V is TRBV14 and J is TRBJ1-4; the D is unclear. CDR1 and CDR2 from the germline V gene are SGHDN and FVKESK. The V end was cut by 0 bases, the J end by 11 bases, with 13 bases between. The CDR3 consists of 14 residues. The CDR3 loop is CASSQDLGEAKLFF. The CDR3, as DNA: TGTGCCAGCAGCCAAGATCTCGGGGAAGCTAAACTGTTTTTT. The variable domain in full, completed from reference TRBV14 and TRBJ1-4, reads EAGVTQFPSHSVIEKGQTVTLRCDPISGHDNLYWYRRVMGKEIKFLLHFVKESKQDESGMPNNRFLAERTGGTYSTLKVQPAELEDSGVYFCASSQDLGEAKLFFGSGTQLSVL.

CDR3 nucleotides: TGTGCCAGCAGTCTCAGGGCAGGGACTGGAAACACCATATATTTT. It yields the protein CASSLRAGTGNTIYF. This chain connects TRBV27 to TRBJ1-3; D perhaps matches TRBD1 (5 bases). Trimming took off 5 bases at V and 2 bases at J, with 13 bases between the two ends. CDR3 length equals 15 residues. The V gene's germline CDR1 is MNHEY and CDR2 SMNVEV (reference sequence).

The rearrangement links TRBV28 to TRBJ2-5; tentative D call: TRBD1 (6 bases). In germline, CDR1 is MDHEN, CDR2 SYDVKM. Trimming removed 8 bases at V and 4 bases at J, with 14 bases between. The CDR3 sequence is 13 residues long. This CDR3 reads CASRTWGRETQYF. CDR3 nucleotide sequence: TGTGCCAGCCGGACCTGGGGGCGAGAGACCCAGTACTTC.

The V and J genes are TRBV15 and TRBJ2-7; D gene ambiguous. The V gene's germline CDR1 is LNHNV and CDR2 YYDKDF (reference sequence). CDR3 length: 18 residues. V lost 0 bases and J 1 base, leaving 19 bases between the germline ends. DNA of the CDR3: TGTGCCACCAGCAGAGAGTCCGCAATCCTTGACTTATCCTACGAGCAGTACTTC. Protein: CATSRESAILDLSYEQYF.

This rearrangement joins TRBV19 to TRBJ1-1; 9 nucleotides agree with TRBD1. The CDR3 runs 14 residues. Per germline, CDR1 LNHDA and CDR2 SQIVND (reference sequence). The J segment lost 5 bases and the V segment lost 7 bases, leaving 8 bases of the junction unmatched. The CDR3 protein is CASNLQGARTEAFF. The CDR3 DNA reads as TGTGCCAGTAATTTACAGGGGGCTCGAACTGAAGCTTTCTTT.

The rearrangement uses TRBV5-6 and TRBJ2-3; a weak D match, TRBD1 (6 bases). V lost 4 bases and J 3 bases, leaving 21 bases between the germline ends. The CDR3 has 17 residues. The germline V gene has CDR1 SGHDT and CDR2 YYEEEE. The CDR3 sequence is CASSGSLRGVKTDTQYF. CDR3 coding DNA: TGTGCCAGCAGCGGATCACTCAGGGGAGTTAAGACAGATACGCAGTATTTT. The full variable domain, completed using reference TRBV5-6 and TRBJ2-3, is DAGVTQSPTHLIKTRGQQVTLRCSPKSGHDTVSWYQQALGQGPQFIFQYYEEEERQRGNFPDRFSGHQFPNYSSELNVNALLLGDSALYLCASSGSLRGVKTDTQYFGPGTRLTVL.

The genes are TRBV6-5 and TRBJ2-1; 8 bases are shared with TRBD2. J lost 0 bases, V lost 2 bases, and 3 bases had no gene match. CDR3 length: 16 residues. Per the germline V gene, CDR1 is MNHEY and CDR2 is SVGAGI. CDR3 loop: CASSYPSGSSYNEQFF. The CDR3 DNA reads TGTGCCAGCAGTTACCCCAGCGGGAGCTCCTACAATGAGCAGTTCTTC.

J is TRBJ2-7 and V is TRBV11-2; 8 bases line up with TRBD2. J lost 6 bases, V lost 5 bases, and 6 bases had no gene match. The CDR3 has 13 residues. Per the germline V gene, CDR1 is SGHAT and CDR2 is FQNNGV. The CDR3 is CASSPGLASEQYF. The CDR3 DNA reads TGTGCCAGCAGCCCCGGACTAGCCTCCGAGCAGTACTTC.

The chain employs TRBV7-8 and TRBJ1-2; D might be TRBD1 (6 bases). Looked up from germline, CDR1 is SGHVS and CDR2 is FQNEAQ. The V and J ends lost 11 bases and 2 bases respectively, with 12 bases between them. The CDR3 spans 12 residues. This chain's CDR3 is CASGGANYGYTF. The CDR3 DNA is TGTGCCTCGGGGGGCGCCAACTATGGCTACACCTTC.

The chain combines TRBV5-1 with TRBJ2-7; 14 bases fit TRBD2. The CDR3 spans 20 residues. The junction had 13 bases not matched to a gene; V was cut back by 2 bases and J by 0 bases. Germline CDR1 SGHRS, CDR2 YFSETQ. Here the CDR3 reads CASSFWPPGLAGVRSYEQYF. CDR3 sequence (DNA): TGCGCCAGCAGCTTCTGGCCACCGGGACTAGCGGGAGTCCGCTCCTACGAGCAGTACTTC.

The V call is TRBV6-1, the J call TRBJ2-3; 12 positions match TRBD2. The germline CDR1 and CDR2 sequences are MNHNS and SASEGT. This CDR3 is 16 amino acids long. V dropped 2 bases and J dropped 5; count of bases not matched to a gene: 5. The CDR3 coding sequence is TGTGCCAGCAGTGAACGACTAGCGGGAGCAATAGATACGCAGTATTTT. Its protein is CASSERLAGAIDTQYF.

The chain recombines TRBV4-2 with TRBJ2-1; TRBD2 is a possible D gene (5 bases). The CDR3 totals 14 residues. Germline V gene lookup returns CDR1 LGHNA and CDR2 YNFKEQ. V dropped 1 base and J dropped 15 bases, with 19 bases sitting between them. The CDR3 DNA reads TGTGCCAGCAGCCAAGCGGGATTAAAAGGAGGTTTGTTCTTC. Translation: CASSQAGLKGGLFF.

The rearrangement uses TRBV5-1 and TRBJ2-3; D uncertain. The germline CDR1 and CDR2 sequences are SGHRS and YFSETQ. V gave up 0 bases and J gave up 2 bases, with 10 bases separating them. This CDR3 spans 15 amino acids. CDR3 coding DNA: TGCGCCAGCAGCTTGGTTTCCCCCTCCACAGATACGCAGTATTTT. As protein: CASSLVSPSTDTQYF.

For the CDR3, the DNA is TGTGCCAGCAGCGTCCTAGCGGGAGGGCCCGAGCAGTACTTC. Protein product: CASSVLAGGPEQYF. The chain has TRBV9 and TRBJ2-7, with 12 bases lining up with TRBD2. Trimming at V came to 2 bases and at J to 6 bases, leaving 3 bases not matched to a gene. The germline V gene has CDR1 SGDLS and CDR2 YYNGEE. The CDR3 length is 14 residues. The variable domain in full, completed from reference TRBV9 and TRBJ2-7, reads DSGVTQTPKHLITATGQRVTLRCSPRSGDLSVYWYQQSLDQGLQFLIQYYNGEERAKGNILERFSAQQFPDLHSELNLSSLELGDSALYFCASSVLAGGPEQYFGPGTRLTVT.

The chain links TRBV7-8 to TRBJ1-3, with D perhaps TRBD1 (6 bases). V lost 6 bases to trimming and J lost 3 bases, with 18 bases between them. The V gene's germline CDR1 is SGHVS and CDR2 FQNEAQ. This CDR3 has 16 residues. CDR3 loop: CASSYTLQGIGNTIYF. The CDR3 DNA reads as TGTGCCAGCAGTTACACACTACAGGGAATTGGAAACACCATATATTTT. Complete variable domain (other parts from reference TRBV7-8 and TRBJ1-3): GAGVSQSPRYKVAKRGQDVALRCDPISGHVSLFWYQQALGQGPEFLTYFQNEAQLDKSGLPSDRFFAERPEGSVSTLKIQRTQQEDSAVYLCASSYTLQGIGNTIYFGEGSWLTVV.